These 3 T cell receptor beta chains were all obtained from the same sample, sequenced in a study of blood T cell repertoires in COVID-19. Generated by immunoSEQ multiplex PCR, the TCRdb table keeps only in-frame clones and is missing some. The sample has about 200,000 clones; around 87% are singletons. The sample taken for sequencing was peripheral blood. The origin of the receptors is a woman in her forties or fifties with COVID-19, enrolled during active disease.

V is TRBV13 and J is TRBJ2-1; a possible D gene is TRBD1 (5 bases). Germline-derived CDR1 and CDR2 are PRHDT and FYEKMQ (reference sequence). The CDR3 totals 21 residues. Trimming removed 0 bases at V and 3 bases at J, with 27 bases between. The CDR3 reads CASSLGDQYSGRVKGYNEQFF. CDR3 sequence (DNA): TGTGCCAGCAGCTTAGGGGATCAGTATTCGGGCAGGGTGAAGGGCTACAATGAGCAGTTCTTC.

The rearrangement uses TRBV7-8 and TRBJ2-7, with a possible D match to TRBD1 (5 bases). This CDR3 has 15 residues. V was trimmed by 5 bases and J by 2 bases, leaving 16 bases between them. Germline CDR1 is SGHVS and CDR2 is FQNEAQ. In DNA, the CDR3 is TGTGCCAGCAGCCCCGGCAGGGTATTTACCTACGAGCAGTACTTC. This gives the protein CASSPGRVFTYEQYF.

The gene calls are TRBV18 and TRBJ1-3; D is perhaps TRBD1 (5 bases). The germline CDR1 and CDR2 sequences are KGHSH and LQKENI. The V end was cut by 2 bases, the J end by 4 bases, with 18 bases between. This CDR3 region has 17 residues. The CDR3 spells CASSPVTGVSAGNTIYF. The CDR3 DNA reads as TGTGCCAGCTCACCAGTCACGGGGGTTTCAGCGGGAAACACCATATATTTT.